This TCR beta chain is drawn from a study of shared clonotypes between healthy human individuals. Overall study context: CD4 naive and CD4 memory each took three plates per donor, while CD8 naive took two and CD8 memory one.

The CDR3 loop spans 13 amino acids. Per the germline V gene, CDR1 is GTSNPN and CDR2 is SVGIG (reference sequence). Libraries were prepared by immunoSEQ multiplex PCR; TCRdb keeps only in-frame clonotypes and omits some of them. Here the sample spans around 990,000 clones, roughly 80% being singletons. The J gene is TRBJ2-5, the V gene TRBV30; D is undetermined. The last part of the DNA fits TRBJ2-7 better; the J call may be wrong. The clonotype was recovered from a man between 18 and 35 years old in good health. Some clones in this sample may be carry-over from other donors' samples. The sequenced sample was memory CD4+ T cells from PBMCs. Subset indicated: CD45RA-negative fraction. The DNA of the CDR3 is TGTGCCTGGAGTGTAGGGCAGATCTACGAGCAGTACTTC. As protein: CAWSVGQIYEQYF.